This T cell receptor beta chain was found in a study of cytomegalovirus exposure and HLA in healthy donors. Overall study findings and caveats: In vitro experiments confirmed that three CMV-associated chains were specific for CMV antigens.

Details on this clone: Its antigen is not identified.

The CDR3 sequence is 11 residues long. The V gene's germline CDR1 is DFQATT and CDR2 SNEGSKA (reference sequence). In the PCR, 60 Vbeta and 13 Jbeta primers were used. How the authors handled the data: Roughly 76 million unique TCR beta chains, 10 million to 13 million of them shared, were counted by a later analysis. Libraries were prepared by immunoSEQ multiplex PCR; TCRdb keeps only in-frame clonotypes and omits some of them. V, J and clone size were drawn from that table, and D and trimming were deduced from the DNA. The profile shows about 180,000 clones, over 70% of them singletons. Healthy donors of bone marrow made up the group.

The TCR originated in a woman aged 45-65 years in good health and CMV-seronegative. Specimen: PBMCs. The J gene is TRBJ2-5, the V gene TRBV20-1, with 9 bases that match TRBD1. The end of the DNA is better explained by TRBJ2-7, so the J call may be wrong. DNA for the CDR3: TGCAGTGCCCCGGGACAGGGCGAGCAGTACTTC. Translating it yields CSAPGQGEQYF.